This TCR beta chain was found in a study of blood T cell repertoires in COVID-19. In the study overall: Spain, Italy and the United States supplied samples that represented acute and convalescent COVID-19. T cells, B-cell-depleted T cells, or PBMCs provided the cDNA or gDNA that served as material.

The CDR3 sequence is 16 residues long. The trim removed 5 bases at V and 6 bases at J, leaving 16 bases unmatched. Germline V gene sequence: CDR1 KGHSH, CDR2 LQKENI. In the authors' methods: Amplification from reference gene primers served as the basis for estimated nucleated cell counts. The assay was immunoSEQ multiplex PCR, and TCRdb's table has in-frame clones only and misses some. From that table come the V and J calls and clone size; the DNA was used to work out D and trimming. This sample carries about 170,000 clones, roughly 85% of them seen once, and the ten largest clones take about 10%. The chain uses TRBV18 and TRBJ2-7; TRBD2 matches 7 bases. The receptor was derived from a woman of 80 years or more with active or convalescent COVID-19. Material: peripheral blood. In nucleotides, the CDR3 is TGTGCCAGCTCAGTCAACCCCCTAGCGGCCTCCCCCGAGCAGTACTTC. Protein: CASSVNPLAASPEQYF.